The TCR beta chain under discussion was sequenced for a study of control samples from healthy donors and cancer patients. Generated by immunoSEQ multiplex PCR, the TCRdb table keeps only in-frame clones and is missing some. The sample includes tens of thousands of clones, more than 70% of them seen just once. Germline assignment: CDR1 SGHNT and CDR2 YYREEE (reference sequence). CDR3 length: 14 amino acids. V trimming: 3 bases; J trimming: 7 bases; junction bases outside the gene matches: 6. The chain employs TRBV5-4 and TRBJ2-1; 8 nucleotides line up with TRBD2. The specimen was PBMCs. This sequence was found in a woman aged 55-69 years with lung cancer. CDR3 DNA sequence: TGTGCCAGCAGCTCGTCCGGGACTAGAAATGAGCAGTTCTTC. Its translation is CASSSSGTRNEQFF.